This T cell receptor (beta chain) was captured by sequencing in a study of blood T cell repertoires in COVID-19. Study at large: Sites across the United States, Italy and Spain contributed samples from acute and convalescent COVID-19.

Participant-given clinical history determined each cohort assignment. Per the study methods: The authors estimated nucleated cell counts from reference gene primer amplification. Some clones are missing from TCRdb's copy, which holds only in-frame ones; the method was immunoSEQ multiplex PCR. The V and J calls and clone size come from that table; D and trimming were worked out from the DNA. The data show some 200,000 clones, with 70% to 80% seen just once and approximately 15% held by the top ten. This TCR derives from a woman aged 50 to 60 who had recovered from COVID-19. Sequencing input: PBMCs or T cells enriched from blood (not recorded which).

As DNA, the CDR3 is TGTGCCAGTAGTATAGTAGCGGGAGGAGCAGATACGCAGTATTTT. Translated, it gives CASSIVAGGADTQYF. The V gene is TRBV19, the J gene TRBJ2-3, with 10 bases matching TRBD2. The CDR3 contains 15 residues. Looked up from germline, CDR1 is LNHDA and CDR2 is SQIVND (reference sequence). Trimming removed 1 base from V and 4 bases from J; junction bases left unmatched: 2. Full variable domain (remainder filled in from reference TRBV19 and TRBJ2-3): DGGITQSPKYLFRKEGQNVTLSCEQNLNHDAMYWYRQDPGQGLRLIYYSQIVNDFQKGDIAEGYSVSREKKESFPLTVTSAQKNPTAFYLCASSIVAGGADTQYFGPGTRLTVL.